Listed here are 18 T cell receptor beta chains from one sample, sequenced in a study of T cells in Graves' hyperthyroidism and ophthalmopathy. Researchers amplified the TCR beta CDR3 regions from RNA transcripts. The TCR CDR3 was amplified in a first-round RT-PCR using the HTBI primer set. TCRdb reprocessed the multiplex PCR reads via MiXCR and lists one record per CDR3 protein. This sample has more than 450,000 distinct CDR3 sequences; 15% to 20% occur once, and the top ten carry roughly 50%. Sequences were obtained from blood. Every receptor here comes from a man aged 35 to 55 with Graves' ophthalmopathy.

This clonotype came up a few times. The V and J genes are TRBV9 and TRBJ1-1; D is possibly TRBD1 (5 bases). CDR1 is SGDLS and CDR2 is YYNGEE in the germline V gene. The length of the CDR3 is 15 residues. Trimming shortened V by 4 bases and J by 6 bases, and 19 bases separated the two germline ends. The CDR3 DNA reads TGTGCCAGCAGCCCTCCGGGGCCCGTGGGGGCTGAAGCTTTCTTT. Its protein is CASSPPGPVGAEAFF.

In its sample, this clonotype was seen a few times. The J gene is TRBJ2-2, the V gene TRBV18; 7 bases line up with TRBD2. CDR1 is KGHSH and CDR2 is LQKENI in the germline V gene. The V gene end was trimmed by 2 bases and the J gene end by 1 base; junction bases not matched to a gene: 4. The CDR3 covers 16 residues. The CDR3 DNA sequence: TGTGCCAGCTCACCAGACTCTAGCGGGAACACCGGGGAGCTGTTTTTT. Translation gives CASSPDSSGNTGELFF.

This clonotype was picked up many times. The rearrangement links TRBV5-1 to TRBJ2-3; D perhaps matches TRBD2 (5 bases). Germline V lookup: CDR1 SGHRS, CDR2 YFSETQ. There are 14 residues in the CDR3. The V end lost 0 bases, the J end lost 4 bases, and 9 bases lay between the germline ends. CDR3 protein: CASSLDLRADTQYF. The CDR3 DNA sequence: TGCGCCAGCAGCTTGGATTTGAGGGCAGATACGCAGTATTTT.

The sample holds many counts of this clonotype. The V and J genes are TRBV20-1 and TRBJ2-1, with 8 bases identical to TRBD2. The ends lost 0 bases at V and 8 bases at J; junction bases unmatched: 18. This CDR3 contains 18 residues. The germline V gene has CDR1 DFQATT and CDR2 SNEGSKA (reference sequence). This chain's CDR3 is CSARDPARPAGDVHEQFF. CDR3 in DNA: TGCAGTGCTAGAGATCCCGCTCGCCCAGCGGGAGACGTCCATGAGCAGTTCTTC.

The gene calls are TRBV20-1 and TRBJ2-1, with 8 bases that match TRBD2. V lost 1 base and J lost 4; bases outside the gene matches: 6. This CDR3 comprises 15 residues. Germline V gene sequence: CDR1 DFQATT, CDR2 SNEGSKA (reference sequence). DNA for the CDR3: TGCAGTGCTAGAGCGGTAGCGGGAAGATACAATGAGCAGTTCTTC. It specifies CSARAVAGRYNEQFF.

This clonotype occurred a few times. The chain couples TRBV20-1 to TRBJ2-3, with 7 bases matching TRBD2. The CDR3 is 14 residues long. After removal of 4 bases from V and 1 base from J, the junction contained 5 bases not matched to a gene. From germline, CDR1 is DFQATT and CDR2 SNEGSKA (reference sequence). The CDR3 protein is CSATGTTRTDTQYF. The CDR3 DNA reads as TGCAGTGCTACCGGGACTACCCGCACAGATACGCAGTATTTT.

This clonotype was seen only a few times. V gene TRBV27 combines with J gene TRBJ1-2, with D uncertain. The CDR3 consists of 14 residues. V was shortened by 3 bases and J by 4 bases, with 12 bases between the two germline ends. Germline V gives CDR1 MNHEY, CDR2 SMNVEV (reference sequence). CDR3 protein: CASSFKTWGYGYTF. Here the CDR3 DNA reads TGTGCCAGCAGTTTTAAGACCTGGGGCTATGGCTACACCTTC.

This clonotype was found many times. The chain combines TRBV12-3 or TRBV12-4 with TRBJ1-1; D remains unclear. The CDR3 is 13 amino acids. V shed 9 bases and J shed 3 bases, with 14 bases lying between them. As DNA, the CDR3 is TGTGCCAGTCTAAAGGTCTCGGACACTGAAGCTTTCTTT. It codes for CASLKVSDTEAFF.

This clonotype showed up many times. CDR3 sequence: CASSEVGQGYGYTF. The CDR3 DNA is TGTGCCAGCAGTGAAGTGGGACAGGGCTATGGCTACACCTTC. The chain links TRBV6-1 to TRBJ1-2, with 9 nucleotides matching TRBD1. Germline CDR1 and CDR2: MNHNS and SASEGT. This CDR3 has 14 residues. Losses at the gene ends were 1 base for V and 4 bases for J; bases not matched to a gene: 1.

This clonotype came up a few times. The J gene is TRBJ1-1, the V gene TRBV6-1, with D perhaps TRBD1 (5 bases). Per germline, CDR1 MNHNS and CDR2 SASEGT. V was clipped by 7 bases and J by 0 bases, with 9 bases between them. CDR3 length: 13 residues. Here the CDR3 reads CASTLGLNTEAFF. CDR3 nucleotide sequence: TGTGCCAGCACCCTGGGGCTGAACACTGAAGCTTTCTTT.

V is TRBV10-3 and J is TRBJ2-7, with D possibly being TRBD2 (6 bases). This CDR3 is built from 17 residues. CDR1 is ENHRY, CDR2 SYGVKD, per germline. Trimming removed 5 bases from V and 0 bases from J, with 20 bases in between. The CDR3: CAISTTQSGPRSYEQYF. The CDR3 DNA sequence: TGTGCCATCAGTACCACCCAGAGCGGGCCCCGCTCCTACGAGCAGTACTTC.

This chain connects TRBV29-1 to TRBJ1-5; the D is unclear. The V gene's germline CDR1 is SQVTM and CDR2 ANQGSEA. This CDR3 region has 13 residues. V was shortened by 6 bases and J by 7 bases, with 16 bases between the two germline ends. CDR3 nucleotide sequence: TGCAGCGTCCGGGGAGGTACTGAGCAGCCCCAGCATTTT. Translated, it gives CSVRGGTEQPQHF.

This clonotype was seen more than once but under ten times. The junction does not match germline at one end; this may be a read error. The chain carries TRBV12-3 or TRBV12-4 and TRBJ2-3; 10 bases agree with TRBD2. The CDR3 spans 16 residues. CDR3 nucleotides: TGTGCCAGCGGTTTAGCGGGGGGCTCTAGCACAGATACGCAGTATTTT. Translating it yields CASGLAGGSSTDTQYF.

The rearrangement joins TRBV9 to TRBJ2-2; D not resolved. Between the trimmed V and J ends, which lost 0 bases and 3 bases, there was a span of 15 bases. The germline CDR1 and CDR2 sequences are SGDLS and YYNGEE. This CDR3 comprises 17 residues. CDR3 in amino acids: CASSVEEADTYTGELFF. The CDR3 nucleotides read TGTGCCAGCAGCGTAGAAGAGGCCGACACTTACACCGGGGAGCTGTTTTTT.

This clonotype was picked up many times. The chain has TRBV7-9 and TRBJ2-7; possible D gene TRBD2, 5 bases. The CDR3 has 16 amino acids. Germline loops: CDR1 SEHNR, CDR2 FQNEAQ (reference sequence). Trimming cost V 0 bases and J 3 bases, with 15 bases left between them. The CDR3 DNA is TGTGCCAGCAGCTTAGCGTTGCGAGCGGATGTCTACGAGCAGTACTTC. Residues: CASSLALRADVYEQYF.

The chain carries TRBV30 and TRBJ2-7; D is perhaps TRBD1 or TRBD2 (5 bases each). Trimming removed 5 bases from V and 7 bases from J, with 12 bases in between. The CDR3 extends over 11 amino acids. The V gene's germline CDR1 is GTSNPN and CDR2 SVGIG (reference sequence). In DNA, the CDR3 is TGTGCCTGGGGGGGAACGAGTGAGCAGTACTTC. Encoded protein: CAWGGTSEQYF.

This clonotype has just a few counts. The V and J genes are TRBV5-1 and TRBJ2-5, with unresolved D. The CDR3 has 14 residues. The germline gives CDR1 SGHRS, CDR2 YFSETQ. V lost 2 bases, J lost 4 bases, and 12 bases lay in between. CDR3: CASSLNLLPETQYF. CDR3 bases: TGCGCCAGCAGCTTAAACTTATTACCAGAGACCCAGTACTTC.

The CDR3 DNA reads TGCAGAGCGGACAGGGGTTCCTACGAGCAGTACTTC. Translated, it gives CRADRGSYEQYF. The chain uses TRBV20-1 and TRBJ2-7, with 9 bases lining up with TRBD1. The CDR3 is 12 residues long. CDR1 is DFQATT, CDR2 SNEGSKA, per germline (reference sequence).